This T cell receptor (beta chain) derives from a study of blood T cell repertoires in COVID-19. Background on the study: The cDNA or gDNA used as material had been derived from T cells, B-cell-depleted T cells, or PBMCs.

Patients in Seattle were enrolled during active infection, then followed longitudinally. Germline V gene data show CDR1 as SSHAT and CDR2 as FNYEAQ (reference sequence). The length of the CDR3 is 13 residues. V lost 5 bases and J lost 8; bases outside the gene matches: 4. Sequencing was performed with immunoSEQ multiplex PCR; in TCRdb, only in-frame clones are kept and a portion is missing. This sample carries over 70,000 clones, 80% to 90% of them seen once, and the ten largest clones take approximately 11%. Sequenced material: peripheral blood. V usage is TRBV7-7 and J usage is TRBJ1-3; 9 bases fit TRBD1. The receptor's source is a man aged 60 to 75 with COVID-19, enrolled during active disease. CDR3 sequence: CASSLGQGDTIYF. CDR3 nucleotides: TGTGCCAGCAGCCTGGGACAGGGTGACACCATATATTTT. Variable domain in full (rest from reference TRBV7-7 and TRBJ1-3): GAGVSQSPRYKVTKRGQDVTLRCDPISSHATLYWYQQALGQGPEFLTYFNYEAQPDKSGLPSDRFSAERPEGSISTLTIQRTEQRDSAMYRCASSLGQGDTIYFGEGSWLTVV.